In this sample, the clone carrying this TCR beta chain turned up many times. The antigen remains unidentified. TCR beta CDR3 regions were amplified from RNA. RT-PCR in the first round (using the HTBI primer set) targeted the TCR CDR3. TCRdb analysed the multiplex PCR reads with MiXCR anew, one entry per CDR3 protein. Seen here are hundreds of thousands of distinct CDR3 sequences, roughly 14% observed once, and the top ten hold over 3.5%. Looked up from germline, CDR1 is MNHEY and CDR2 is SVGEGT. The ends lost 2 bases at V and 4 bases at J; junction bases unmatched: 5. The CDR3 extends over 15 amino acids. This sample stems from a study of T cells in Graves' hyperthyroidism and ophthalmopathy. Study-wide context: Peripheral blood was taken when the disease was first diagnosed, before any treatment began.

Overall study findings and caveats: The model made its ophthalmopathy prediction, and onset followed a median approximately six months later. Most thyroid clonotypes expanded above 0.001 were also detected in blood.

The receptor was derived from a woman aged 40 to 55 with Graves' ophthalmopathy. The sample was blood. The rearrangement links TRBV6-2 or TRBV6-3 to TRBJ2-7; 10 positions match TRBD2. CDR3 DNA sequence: TGTGCCAGCAGTTACCCTAGCGGGAGATTATACGAGCAGTACTTC. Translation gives CASSYPSGRLYEQYF.